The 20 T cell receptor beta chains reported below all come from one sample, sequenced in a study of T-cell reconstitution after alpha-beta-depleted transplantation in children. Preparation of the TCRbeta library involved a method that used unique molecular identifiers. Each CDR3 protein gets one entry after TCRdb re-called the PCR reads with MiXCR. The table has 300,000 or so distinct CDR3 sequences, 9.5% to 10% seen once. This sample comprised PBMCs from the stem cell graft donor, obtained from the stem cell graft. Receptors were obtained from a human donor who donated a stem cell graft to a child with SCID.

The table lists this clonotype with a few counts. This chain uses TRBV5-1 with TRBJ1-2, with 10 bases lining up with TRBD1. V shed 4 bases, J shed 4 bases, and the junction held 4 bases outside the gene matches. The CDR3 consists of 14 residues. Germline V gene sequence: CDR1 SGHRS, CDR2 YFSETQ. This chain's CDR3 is CASSRTGGTYGYTF. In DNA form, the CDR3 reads TGCGCCAGCAGCAGGACAGGGGGGACCTATGGCTACACCTTC.

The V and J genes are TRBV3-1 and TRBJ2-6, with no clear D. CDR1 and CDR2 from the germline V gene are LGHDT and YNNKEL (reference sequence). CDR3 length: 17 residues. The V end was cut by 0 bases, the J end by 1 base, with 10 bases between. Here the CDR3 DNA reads TGTGCCAGCAGCCAAGACATCAGGCTTTCTGGGGCCAACGTCCTGACTTTC. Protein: CASSQDIRLSGANVLTF.

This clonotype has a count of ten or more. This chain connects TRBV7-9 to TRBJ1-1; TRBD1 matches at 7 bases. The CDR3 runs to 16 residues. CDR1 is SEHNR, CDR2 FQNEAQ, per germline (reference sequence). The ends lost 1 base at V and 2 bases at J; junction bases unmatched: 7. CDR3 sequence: CASSLVPGTANTEAFF. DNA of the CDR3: TGTGCCAGCAGCTTAGTACCCGGGACAGCTAACACTGAAGCTTTCTTT.

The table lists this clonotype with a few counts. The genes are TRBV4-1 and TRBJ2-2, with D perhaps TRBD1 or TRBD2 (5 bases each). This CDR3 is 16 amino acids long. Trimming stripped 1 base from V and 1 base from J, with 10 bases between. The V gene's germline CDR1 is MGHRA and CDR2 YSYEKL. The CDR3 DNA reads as TGCGCCAGCAGCCAAGTAGGGGCGGGGAACACCGGGGAGCTGTTTTTT. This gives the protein CASSQVGAGNTGELFF.

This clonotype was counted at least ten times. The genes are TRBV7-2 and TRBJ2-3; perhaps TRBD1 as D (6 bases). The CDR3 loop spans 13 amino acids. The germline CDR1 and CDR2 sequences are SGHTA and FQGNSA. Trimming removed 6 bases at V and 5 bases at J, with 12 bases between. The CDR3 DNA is TGTGCCAGCAGACTACAGGGATTAGATACGCAGTATTTT. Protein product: CASRLQGLDTQYF. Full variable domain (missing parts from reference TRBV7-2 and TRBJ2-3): GAGVSQSPSNKVTEKGKDVELRCDPISGHTALYWYRQSLGQGLEFLIYFQGNSAPDKSGLPSDRFSAERTGGSVSTLTIQRTQQEDSAVYLCASRLQGLDTQYFGPGTRLTVL.

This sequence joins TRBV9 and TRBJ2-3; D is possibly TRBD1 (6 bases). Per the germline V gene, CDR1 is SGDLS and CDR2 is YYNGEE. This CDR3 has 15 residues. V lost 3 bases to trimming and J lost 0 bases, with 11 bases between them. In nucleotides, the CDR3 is TGTGCCAGCAGCGAACAGGGCCATAGCACAGATACGCAGTATTTT. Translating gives CASSEQGHSTDTQYF. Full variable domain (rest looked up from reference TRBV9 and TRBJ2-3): DSGVTQTPKHLITATGQRVTLRCSPRSGDLSVYWYQQSLDQGLQFLIQYYNGEERAKGNILERFSAQQFPDLHSELNLSSLELGDSALYFCASSEQGHSTDTQYFGPGTRLTVL.

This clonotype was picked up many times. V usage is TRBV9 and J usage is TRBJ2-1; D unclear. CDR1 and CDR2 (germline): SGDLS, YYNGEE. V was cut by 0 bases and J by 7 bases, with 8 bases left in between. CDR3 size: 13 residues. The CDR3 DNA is TGTGCCAGCAGCGTAGAGGGATCTAATGAGCAGTTCTTC. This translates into CASSVEGSNEQFF. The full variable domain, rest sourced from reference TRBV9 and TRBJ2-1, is DSGVTQTPKHLITATGQRVTLRCSPRSGDLSVYWYQQSLDQGLQFLIQYYNGEERAKGNILERFSAQQFPDLHSELNLSSLELGDSALYFCASSVEGSNEQFFGPGTRLTVL.

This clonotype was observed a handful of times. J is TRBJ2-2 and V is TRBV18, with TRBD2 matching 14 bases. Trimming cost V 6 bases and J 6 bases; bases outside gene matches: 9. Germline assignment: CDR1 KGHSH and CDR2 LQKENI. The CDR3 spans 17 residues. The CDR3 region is CASSPGTSGGDPGELFF. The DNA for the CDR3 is TGTGCCAGCTCCCCCGGGACTAGCGGGGGCGACCCCGGGGAGCTGTTTTTT.

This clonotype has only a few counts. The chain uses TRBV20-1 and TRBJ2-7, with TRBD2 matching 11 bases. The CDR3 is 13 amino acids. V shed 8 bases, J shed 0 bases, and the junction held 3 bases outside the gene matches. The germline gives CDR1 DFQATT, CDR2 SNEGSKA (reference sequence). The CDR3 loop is CSRGTSGSYEQYF. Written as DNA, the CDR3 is TGCAGTCGAGGGACTAGCGGCTCCTACGAGCAGTACTTC.

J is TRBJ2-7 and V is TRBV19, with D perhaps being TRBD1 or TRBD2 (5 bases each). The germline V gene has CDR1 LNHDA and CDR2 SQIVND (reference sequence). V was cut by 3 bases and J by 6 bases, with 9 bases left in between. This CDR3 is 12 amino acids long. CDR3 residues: CASSITGGEQYF. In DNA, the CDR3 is TGTGCCAGTAGTATCACTGGGGGCGAGCAGTACTTC. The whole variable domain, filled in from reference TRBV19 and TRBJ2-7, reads DGGITQSPKYLFRKEGQNVTLSCEQNLNHDAMYWYRQDPGQGLRLIYYSQIVNDFQKGDIAEGYSVSREKKESFPLTVTSAQKNPTAFYLCASSITGGEQYFGPGTRLTVT.

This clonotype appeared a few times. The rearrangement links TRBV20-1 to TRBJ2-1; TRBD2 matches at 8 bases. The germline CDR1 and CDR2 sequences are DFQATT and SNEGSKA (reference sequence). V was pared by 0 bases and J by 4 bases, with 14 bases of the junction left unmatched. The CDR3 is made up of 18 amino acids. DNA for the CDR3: TGCAGTGCTAGAGATGGAGGTTCATGGCGGGGGGATTACAATGAGCAGTTCTTC. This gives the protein CSARDGGSWRGDYNEQFF.

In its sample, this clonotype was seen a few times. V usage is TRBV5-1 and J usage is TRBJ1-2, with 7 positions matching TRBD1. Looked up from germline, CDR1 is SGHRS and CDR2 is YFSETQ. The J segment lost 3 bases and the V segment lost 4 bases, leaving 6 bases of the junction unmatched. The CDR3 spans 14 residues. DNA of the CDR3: TGCGCCAGCAGCCCGACAGGGTTCGACTATGGCTACACCTTC. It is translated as CASSPTGFDYGYTF.

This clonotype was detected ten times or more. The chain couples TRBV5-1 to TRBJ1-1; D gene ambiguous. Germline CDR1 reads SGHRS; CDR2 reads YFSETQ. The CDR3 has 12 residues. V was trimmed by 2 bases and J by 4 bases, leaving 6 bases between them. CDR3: CASSFDGTEAFF. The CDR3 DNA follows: TGCGCCAGCAGCTTCGACGGCACTGAAGCTTTCTTT.

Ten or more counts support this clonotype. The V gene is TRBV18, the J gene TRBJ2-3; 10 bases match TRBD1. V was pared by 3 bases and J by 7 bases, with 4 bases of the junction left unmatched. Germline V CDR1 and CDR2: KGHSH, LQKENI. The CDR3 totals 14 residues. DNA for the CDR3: TGTGCCAGCTCACCTGGGGACAGGGGAAATACGCAGTATTTT. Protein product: CASSPGDRGNTQYF.

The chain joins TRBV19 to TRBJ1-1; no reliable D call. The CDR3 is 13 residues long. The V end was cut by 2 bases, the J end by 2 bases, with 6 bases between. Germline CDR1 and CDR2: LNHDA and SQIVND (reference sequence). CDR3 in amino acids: CASSISGNTEAFF. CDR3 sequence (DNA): TGTGCCAGTAGTATATCGGGAAACACTGAAGCTTTCTTT.

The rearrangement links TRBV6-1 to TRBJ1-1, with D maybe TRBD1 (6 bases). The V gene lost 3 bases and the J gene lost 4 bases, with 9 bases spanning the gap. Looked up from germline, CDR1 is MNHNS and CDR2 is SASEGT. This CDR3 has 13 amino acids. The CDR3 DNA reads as TGTGCCAGCAGTGAGGAAGGGGGCACTGAAGCTTTCTTT. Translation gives CASSEEGGTEAFF.

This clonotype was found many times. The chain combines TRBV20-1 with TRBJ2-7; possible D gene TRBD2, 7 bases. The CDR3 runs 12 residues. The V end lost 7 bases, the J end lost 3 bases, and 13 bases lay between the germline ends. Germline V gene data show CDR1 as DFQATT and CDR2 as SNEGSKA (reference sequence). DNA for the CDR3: TGCAGTGTACAGGGCGGGGGCTACGAGCAGTACTTC. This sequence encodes CSVQGGGYEQYF.

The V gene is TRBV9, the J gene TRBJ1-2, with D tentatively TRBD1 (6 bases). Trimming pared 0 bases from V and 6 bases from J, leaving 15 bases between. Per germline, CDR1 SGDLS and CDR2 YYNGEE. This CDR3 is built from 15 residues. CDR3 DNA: TGTGCCAGCAGCGTAGGGCAGGGGTTAAGAGATGGCTACACCTTC. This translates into CASSVGQGLRDGYTF.

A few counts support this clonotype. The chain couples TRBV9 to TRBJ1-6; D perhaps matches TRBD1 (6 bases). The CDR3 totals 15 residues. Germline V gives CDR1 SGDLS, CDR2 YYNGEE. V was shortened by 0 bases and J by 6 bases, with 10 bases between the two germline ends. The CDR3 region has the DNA TGTGCCAGCAGCGTAGGGGGGCAGACTAATTCACCCCTCCACTTT. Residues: CASSVGGQTNSPLHF.

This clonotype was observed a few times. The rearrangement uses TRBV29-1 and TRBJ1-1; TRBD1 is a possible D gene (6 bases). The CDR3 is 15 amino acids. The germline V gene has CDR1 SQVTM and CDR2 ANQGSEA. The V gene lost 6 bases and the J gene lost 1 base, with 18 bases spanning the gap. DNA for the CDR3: TGCAGCGTGGCTAAGGCGGGGGCTTGGAACACTGAAGCTTTCTTT. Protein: CSVAKAGAWNTEAFF.